What follows are 12 T cell receptor beta chains derived from one specimen sequenced in a study of cytomegalovirus exposure and HLA in healthy donors. The PCR ran on 60 Vbeta and 13 Jbeta primers. The method was immunoSEQ multiplex PCR; TCRdb's version includes in-frame clones alone and lacks a portion of them. The specimen's table records 75,000 to 95,000 clones. Source material: PBMCs. The receptors were sampled from a girl aged 10-17 years in good health and CMV-seropositive.

V usage is TRBV6-6 and J usage is TRBJ2-5, with TRBD1 identical over 9 bases. The J segment lost 5 bases and the V segment lost 8 bases, leaving 6 bases of the junction unmatched. Per the germline V gene, CDR1 is MNHNY and CDR2 is SVGAGI (reference sequence). The CDR3 sequence is 13 residues long. This chain's CDR3 is CASQGQGKETQYF. CDR3 nucleotides: TGTGCCAGCCAGGGACAGGGAAAGGAGACCCAGTACTTC.

V gene TRBV19 combines with J gene TRBJ1-5; unclear D gene. The CDR3 length is 12 residues. The germline gives CDR1 LNHDA, CDR2 SQIVND (reference sequence). With 6 bases removed from V and 4 bases from J, the gap between germline ends came to 7 bases. The CDR3 DNA is TGTGCCAGTAGCCTTGTTAATCAGCCCCAGCATTTT. Protein sequence: CASSLVNQPQHF.

The chain couples TRBV4-3 to TRBJ1-1; D remains unclear. Trimming stripped 3 bases from V and 1 base from J, with 15 bases between. The CDR3 has 16 amino acids. CDR1 is LGHNA, CDR2 YSLEER, per germline. The CDR3 region has the DNA TGCGCCAGCAGCCATGGAGCCGGGTCAAAGAACACTGAAGCTTTCTTT. Amino acid sequence: CASSHGAGSKNTEAFF.

Comments on this clone: An end of the junction differs from the germline gene, which may be a read error. The chain uses TRBV6-5 and TRBJ1-1, with TRBD1 matching 7 bases. CDR1 is MNHEY, CDR2 SVGAGI, per germline. There are 14 residues in the CDR3. CDR3: CASSYLGQLTEDFF. For the CDR3, the DNA is TGTGCCAGCAGTTACTTGGGACAGCTTACTGAAGATTTCTTT.

The chain carries TRBV4-1 and TRBJ2-1; TRBD2 matches 10 bases. Trimming cost V 4 bases and J 3 bases; bases outside gene matches: 6. The germline CDR1 and CDR2 sequences are MGHRA and YSYEKL. The CDR3 consists of 16 residues. The CDR3 coding sequence is TGCGCCAGCAGCCTTATAGCGGGGGGCGGCTACAATGAGCAGTTCTTC. Residues: CASSLIAGGGYNEQFF.

DNA for the CDR3: TGTGCCAGCAGCTTACGATTCGGGGGTAGGGACAATGAGCAGTTCTTC. The encoded protein is CASSLRFGGRDNEQFF. The chain has TRBV9 and TRBJ2-1, with D possibly TRBD2 on 6 matching bases. Germline V gene sequence: CDR1 SGDLS, CDR2 YYNGEE. CDR3 length equals 16 residues. V gave up 4 bases and J gave up 5 bases, with 19 bases separating them.

V usage is TRBV6-1 and J usage is TRBJ1-6; 8 nucleotides align to TRBD1. This CDR3 contains 17 residues. Germline trimming cut 0 bases from V and 4 bases from J; bases unmatched to any gene: 5. Germline lookup yields CDR1 MNHNS and CDR2 SASEGT. This CDR3 reads CASSEADRALYNSPLHF. CDR3 bases: TGTGCCAGCAGTGAAGCGGACAGGGCACTTTATAATTCACCCCTCCACTTT.

The chain uses TRBV6-1 and TRBJ2-7; D is ambiguous. The CDR3 runs to 14 residues. V lost 0 bases and J 3 bases, leaving 9 bases between the germline ends. Germline assignment: CDR1 MNHNS and CDR2 SASEGT. In nucleotides, the CDR3 is TGTGCCAGCAGTGAAGCGGATCTGGGCTACGAGCAGTACGTC. It is translated as CASSEADLGYEQYV.

The rearrangement uses TRBV18 and TRBJ2-7; no reliable D call. V was pared by 5 bases and J by 5 bases, with 7 bases between. Germline-derived CDR1 and CDR2 are KGHSH and LQKENI. This CDR3 region has 11 residues. CDR3 DNA: TGTGCCAGCTCAGGCGGCCACGAGCAGTACGTC. This encodes CASSGGHEQYV.

This chain links TRBV2 with TRBJ1-6; perhaps TRBD1 as D (6 bases). The CDR3 has 17 residues. Trimming shortened V by 4 bases and J by 10 bases, and 23 bases separated the two germline ends. Germline loops: CDR1 SNHLY, CDR2 FYNNEI. The CDR3 sequence is CASSVDAIAGVRSPLHF. Here the CDR3 DNA reads TGTGCCAGCAGTGTTGATGCTATTGCAGGGGTTCGGTCACCCCTCCACTTT.

The V call is TRBV11-2, the J call TRBJ1-6; perhaps TRBD1 as D (6 bases). Trimming removed 1 base at V and 9 bases at J, with 16 bases between. Germline V lookup: CDR1 SGHAT, CDR2 FQNNGV. There are 16 residues in the CDR3. CDR3 in amino acids: CASSLGRTELTSPLHF. In DNA form, the CDR3 reads TGTGCCAGCAGCTTAGGCCGGACAGAGCTTACTTCACCCCTCCACTTT.

The rearrangement joins TRBV10-3 to TRBJ1-2; D is undetermined. CDR1 is ENHRY, CDR2 SYGVKD, per germline. The ends were cut back, 2 bases at V and 3 bases at J, with 13 bases in the middle. The CDR3 spans 15 residues. This chain's CDR3 is CAISEPRTQDYGYTF. For the CDR3, the DNA is TGTGCCATCAGTGAGCCCCGGACTCAGGACTATGGCTACACCTTC.